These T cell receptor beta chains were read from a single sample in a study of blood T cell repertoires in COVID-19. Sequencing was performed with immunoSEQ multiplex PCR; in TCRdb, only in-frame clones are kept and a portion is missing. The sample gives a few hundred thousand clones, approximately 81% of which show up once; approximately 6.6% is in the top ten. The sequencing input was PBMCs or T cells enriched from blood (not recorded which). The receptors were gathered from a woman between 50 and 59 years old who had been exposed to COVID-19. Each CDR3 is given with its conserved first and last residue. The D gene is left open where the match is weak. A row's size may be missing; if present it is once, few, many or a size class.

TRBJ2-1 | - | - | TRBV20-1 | TGCAGTGCGCGGGATTACAATGAGCAGTTCTTC | CSARDYNEQFF
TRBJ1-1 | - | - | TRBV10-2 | TGCGCCAGCAGCGAACCGGGAGGCCCAGCTTTCTTT | CASSEPGGPAFF
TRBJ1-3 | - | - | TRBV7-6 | TGTGCCAGCAGCCCGACGATCGGGAGGTCTGGAAACACCATATATTTT | CASSPTIGRSGNTIYF
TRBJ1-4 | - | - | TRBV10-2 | TGCGCCAGCAGTGAGTTGAGGAGGGAAAAACTGTTTTTT | CASSELRREKLFF
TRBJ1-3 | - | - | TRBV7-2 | TGTGCCAGCAGCTTGAACAGGGTCGGAAACACCATATATTTT | CASSLNRVGNTIYF
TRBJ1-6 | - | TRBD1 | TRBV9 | TGTGCCAGCAGCGTAGCTTCGGGACAGGGGTTCGATTCACCCCTCCACTTT | CASSVASGQGFDSPLHF
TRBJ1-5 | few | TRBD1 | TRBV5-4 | TGTGCCAGCAGTTTTGGGCGACAGGGGCCGTTCGGGCCCCAGCATTTT | CASSFGRQGPFGPQHF
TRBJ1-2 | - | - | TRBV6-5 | TGTGCCAGCAGCAGACCTGGGGGGGACTATGGCTACACCTTC | CASSRPGGDYGYTF
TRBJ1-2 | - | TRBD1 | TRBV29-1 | TGCAGCGTTGAAGGCGTTTCGGGACAGGGTCCGAGATCGAGGGTTGGCTACACCTTC | CSVEGVSGQGPRSRVGYTF
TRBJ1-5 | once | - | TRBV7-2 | TGTGCCAGCAGCGCCGGCAGGGTCAATCAGCCCCAGCATTTT | CASSAGRVNQPQHF
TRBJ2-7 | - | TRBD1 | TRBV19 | TGTGCCAGTAGTTCGGACAGGTCCTACGAGCAGTACTTC | CASSSDRSYEQYF
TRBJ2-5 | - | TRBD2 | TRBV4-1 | TGCGCCAGCAGCCAAGGGACTAGCGGGGGGACCGAGACCCAGTACTTC | CASSQGTSGGTETQYF
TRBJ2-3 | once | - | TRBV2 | TGTGCCAGCAGGAATCCGGGGTATACGCAGTATTTT | CASRNPGYTQYF
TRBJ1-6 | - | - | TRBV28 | TGTGCCACCCAGGGTAATTCACCCCTCCACTTT | CATQGNSPLHF
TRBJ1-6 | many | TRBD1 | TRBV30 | TGTGCCTGGAGTGGGGACAGACGTTCACCCCTCCACTTT | CAWSGDRRSPLHF
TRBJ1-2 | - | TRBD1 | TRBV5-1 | TGCGCCAGCAGCGATAGAACCACAGGGGTTGGGGATGGCTACACCTTC | CASSDRTTGVGDGYTF
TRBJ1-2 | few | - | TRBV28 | TGTGCCAGCAACCTACCCGGGGGGGCCTATGGCTACACCTTC | CASNLPGGAYGYTF
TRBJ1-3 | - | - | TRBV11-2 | TGTGCCAGCAGCTTAGCGCCGGTCGGGGGGCGAAGAAACACCATATATTTT | CASSLAPVGGRRNTIYF
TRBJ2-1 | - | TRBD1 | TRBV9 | TGTGCCAGCAGCTCGACGGGACAGGGCAGACGGGCTGAGCAGTTCTTC | CASSSTGQGRRAEQFF
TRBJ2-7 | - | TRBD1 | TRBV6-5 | TGTGCCAGCAGGCTGGACAGGGGAGTAGACGAGCAGTACTTC | CASRLDRGVDEQYF
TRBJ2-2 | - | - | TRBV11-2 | TGTGCCAGCAGCTCCACTAGGAACACCGGGGAGCTGTTTTTT | CASSSTRNTGELFF
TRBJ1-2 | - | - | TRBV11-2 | TGTGCCAGCAGCGACGGACAGCTAGATGGCTACACCTTC | CASSDGQLDGYTF
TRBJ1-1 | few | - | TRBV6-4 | TGTGCCAGCAGTGGGACTGAGAACACTGAAGCTTTCTTT | CASSGTENTEAFF
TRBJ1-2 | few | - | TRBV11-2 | TGTGCCAGCAGCTCCTCCGGGTCGGCCCTCTACTATGGCTACACCTTC | CASSSSGSALYYGYTF
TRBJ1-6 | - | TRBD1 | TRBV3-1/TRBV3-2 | TGTGCCAGCAGCCAGGGACAGGGGATTTATAATTCACCCCTCCACTTT | CASSQGQGIYNSPLHF
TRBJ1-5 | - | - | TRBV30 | TGTGCCTGGAGTCGACAGAAAAATCAGCCCCAGCATTTT | CAWSRQKNQPQHF
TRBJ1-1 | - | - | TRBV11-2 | TGTGCCAGCAGCCTCACAAGAATCACTGAAGCTTTCTTT | CASSLTRITEAFF
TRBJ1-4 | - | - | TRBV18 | TGTGCCAGCTCACCAGAACTACAGGGTACTAATGAAAAACTGTTTTTT | CASSPELQGTNEKLFF
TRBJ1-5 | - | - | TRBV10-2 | TGCGCCAGCAGTGAGGCAGGGGACAATCAGCCCCAGCATTTT | CASSEAGDNQPQHF
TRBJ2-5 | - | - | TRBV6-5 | TGTGCCAGCAGGTTTCCGGGACTGGGGGGAGAGACCCAGTACTTC | CASRFPGLGGETQYF
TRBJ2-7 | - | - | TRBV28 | TGTGCCAGCAGCCACAGTTATGCCTACGAGCAGTACTTC | CASSHSYAYEQYF
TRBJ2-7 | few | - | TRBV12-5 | TGTGCTAGTGGTTTGGGGCTGCATACCTACGAGCAGTACTTC | CASGLGLHTYEQYF
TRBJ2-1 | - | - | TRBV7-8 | TGTGCCAGCAGCCCAGGACTTGTCGGGGGACTCTCCTACAATGAGCAGTTCTTC | CASSPGLVGGLSYNEQFF
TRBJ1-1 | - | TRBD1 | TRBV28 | TGTGCCAGCAGGCAGACAGGGGCCAGGAACACTGAAGCTTTCTTT | CASRQTGARNTEAFF
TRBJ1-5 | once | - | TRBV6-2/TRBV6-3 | TGTGCCAGCAGTTACGTAAATCAGCCCCAGCATTTT | CASSYVNQPQHF
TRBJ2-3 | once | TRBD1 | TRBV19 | TGTGCCAGTAGTATGGGACAGCCCGCAAGAGATACGCAGTATTTT | CASSMGQPARDTQYF
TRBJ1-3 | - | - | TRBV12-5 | TGTGCTAGTGGTTCCGGGGGGGCTGGAAACACCATATATTTT | CASGSGGAGNTIYF
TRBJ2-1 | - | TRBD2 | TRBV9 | TGTGCCAGCAGCGTAGACGGCGGGGGGGCCGAGTATGAGCAGTTCTTC | CASSVDGGGAEYEQFF
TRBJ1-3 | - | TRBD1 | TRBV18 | TGTGCCAGCTCACCGGACAGGGAAGGCAACACCATATATTTT | CASSPDREGNTIYF
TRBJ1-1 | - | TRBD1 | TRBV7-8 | TGTGCCAGCAGCTTCCACGCAGGGGGCAGGACTGAAGCTTTCTTT | CASSFHAGGRTEAFF
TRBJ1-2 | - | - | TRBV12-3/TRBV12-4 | TGTGCCAGCAGTTTAGAGGGAGTTGGCTACACCTTC | CASSLEGVGYTF